This entry is about one TCR beta chain. The sample is drawn from a study of blood T cells in healthy people across ages. Study summary: Capturing about one barcoded beta molecule per two T cells was achieved by template switching.

Germline loops: CDR1 SEHNR, CDR2 FQNEAQ (reference sequence). Trimming stripped 5 bases from V and 13 bases from J, with 15 bases between. The CDR3 sequence is 12 residues long. A J-beta primer mix and a sample-barcoded 5' primer were used in a second PCR of roughly 6 to 12 cycles. All cDNA molecules were each tagged by a template-switch adaptor with 12 random nucleotides. TCRdb processed the 5' RACE reads anew with MiXCR; each CDR3 protein has one entry. The sample records 650,000 or so distinct CDR3 sequences, more than 45% being singletons. Healthy Caucasian individuals from Russia aged roughly 6 to 90 served as donors. The authors drew around 9.3 milliliters of peripheral blood from each donor.

Sequencing was performed on blood. The source of this sequence is a woman at least 80 years old in good health. The gene calls are TRBV7-9 and TRBJ2-4; maybe TRBD2 (5 bases). The CDR3 nucleotides read TGTGCCAGCAGCACCGGGCCCTGGGAGCAGTACTTC. As protein: CASSTGPWEQYF.